The clone carrying this TCR beta chain was recorded at least ten times. What it binds is not known. The sequenced template was RNA, covering the TCR beta CDR3 region. HTBI-primed first-round RT-PCR preceded second-round multiplex PCR. TCRdb recomputed calls from the multiplex PCR reads with MiXCR, one row per CDR3 protein. Among 350,000 to 400,000 distinct CDR3 sequences listed, about 16% were seen once. This CDR3 contains 15 residues. The junction had 9 bases not matched to a gene; V was cut back by 6 bases and J by 3 bases. Germline V CDR1 and CDR2: DFQATT, SNEGSKA (reference sequence). This specimen belongs to a study of Graves' ophthalmopathy and Graves' hyperthyroidism. Findings and caveats of the study: The model achieved 70.59% sensitivity and around 72% specificity for ophthalmopathy progression.

This TCR came from a woman under 30 with stable Graves' hyperthyroidism. The source material was peripheral blood. This chain joins TRBV20-1 and TRBJ1-1; the match to TRBD1 covers 11 bases. CDR3: CSALEDRGRYTEAFF. The CDR3 nucleotides are TGCAGTGCCCTGGAGGACAGGGGGCGGTACACTGAAGCTTTCTTT.